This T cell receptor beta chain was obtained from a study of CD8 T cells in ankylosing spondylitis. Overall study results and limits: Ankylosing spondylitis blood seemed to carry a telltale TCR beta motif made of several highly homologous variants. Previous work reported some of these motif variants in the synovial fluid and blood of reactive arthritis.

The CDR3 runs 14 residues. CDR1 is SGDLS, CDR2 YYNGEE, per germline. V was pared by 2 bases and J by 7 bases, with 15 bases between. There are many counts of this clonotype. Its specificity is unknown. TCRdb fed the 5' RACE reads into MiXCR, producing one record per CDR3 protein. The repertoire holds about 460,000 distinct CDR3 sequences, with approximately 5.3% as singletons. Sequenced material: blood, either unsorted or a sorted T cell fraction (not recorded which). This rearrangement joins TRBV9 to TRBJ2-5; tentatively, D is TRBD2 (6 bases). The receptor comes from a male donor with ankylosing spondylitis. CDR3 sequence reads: CASSVSSGRGTQYF. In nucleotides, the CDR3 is TGTGCCAGCAGCGTTAGTAGCGGCCGCGGGACCCAGTACTTC.